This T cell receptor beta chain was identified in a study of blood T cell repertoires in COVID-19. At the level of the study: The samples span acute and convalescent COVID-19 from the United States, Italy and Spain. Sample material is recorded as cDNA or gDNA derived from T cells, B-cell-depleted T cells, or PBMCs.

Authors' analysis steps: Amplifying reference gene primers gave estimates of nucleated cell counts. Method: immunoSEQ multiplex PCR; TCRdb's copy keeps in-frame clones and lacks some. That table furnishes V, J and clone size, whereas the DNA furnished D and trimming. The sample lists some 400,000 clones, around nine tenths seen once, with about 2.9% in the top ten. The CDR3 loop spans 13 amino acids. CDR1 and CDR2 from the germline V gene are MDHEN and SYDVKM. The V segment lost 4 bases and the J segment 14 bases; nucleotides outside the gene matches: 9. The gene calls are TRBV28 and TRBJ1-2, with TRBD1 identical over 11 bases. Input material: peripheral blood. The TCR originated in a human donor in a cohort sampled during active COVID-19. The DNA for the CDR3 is TGTGCCAGCAGTTCCGGGACAGGGGGACCGCGAACCTTC. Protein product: CASSSGTGGPRTF.